At least ten counts were recorded for the clone carrying this T cell receptor beta chain. This sample is part of a study of T cell repertoires in cytomegalovirus infection. Between the trimmed V and J ends, which lost 6 bases and 5 bases, there was a span of 17 bases. This CDR3 spans 14 amino acids. TCRdb reprocessed the reads via MiXCR and lists one record per CDR3 protein. The sample has roughly 280,000 distinct CDR3 sequences; roughly 13% are singletons. The sequence was obtained from a human donor in good health (CMV status not recorded). Some clones in this sample may be carry-over from other donors' samples. The sequenced material came from PBMCs. The chain couples TRBV12-3 or TRBV12-4 to TRBJ2-7; possible D gene TRBD1, 5 bases. CDR3 sequence (DNA): TGTGCCAGCAGCCGTCGGGTGGGGCTAGACGAGCAGTACTTC. The encoded protein is CASSRRVGLDEQYF.